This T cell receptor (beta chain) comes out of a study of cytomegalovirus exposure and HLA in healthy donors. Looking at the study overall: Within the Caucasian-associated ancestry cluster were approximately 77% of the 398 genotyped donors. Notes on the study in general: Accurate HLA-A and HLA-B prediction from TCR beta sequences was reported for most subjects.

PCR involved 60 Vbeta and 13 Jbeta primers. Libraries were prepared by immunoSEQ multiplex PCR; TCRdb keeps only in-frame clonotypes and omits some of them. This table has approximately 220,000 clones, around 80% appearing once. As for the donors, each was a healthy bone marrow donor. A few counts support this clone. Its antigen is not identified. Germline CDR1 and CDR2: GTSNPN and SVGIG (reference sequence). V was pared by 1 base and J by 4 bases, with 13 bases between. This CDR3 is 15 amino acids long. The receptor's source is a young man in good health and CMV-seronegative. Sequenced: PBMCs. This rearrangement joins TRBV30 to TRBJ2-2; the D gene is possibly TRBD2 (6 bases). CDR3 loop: CAWSGSGPSTGELFF. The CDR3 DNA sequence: TGTGCCTGGAGTGGAAGCGGGCCAAGCACCGGGGAGCTGTTTTTT. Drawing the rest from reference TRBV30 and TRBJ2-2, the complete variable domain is SQTIHQWPATLVQPVGSPLSLECTVEGTSNPNLYWYRQAAGRGLQLLFYSVGIGQISSEVPQNLSASRPQDRQFILSSKKLLLSDSGFYLCAWSGSGPSTGELFFGEGSRLTVL.